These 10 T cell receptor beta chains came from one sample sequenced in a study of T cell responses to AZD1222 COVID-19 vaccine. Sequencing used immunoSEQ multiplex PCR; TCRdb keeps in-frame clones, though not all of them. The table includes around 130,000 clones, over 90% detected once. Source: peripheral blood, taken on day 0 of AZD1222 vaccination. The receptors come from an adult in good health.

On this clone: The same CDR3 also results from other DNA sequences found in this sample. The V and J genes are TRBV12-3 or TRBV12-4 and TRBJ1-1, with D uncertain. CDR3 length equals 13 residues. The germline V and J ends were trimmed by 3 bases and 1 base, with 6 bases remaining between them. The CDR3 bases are TGTGCCAGCAGTTTGGTAGGGAACACTGAAGCTTTCTTT. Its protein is CASSLVGNTEAFF.

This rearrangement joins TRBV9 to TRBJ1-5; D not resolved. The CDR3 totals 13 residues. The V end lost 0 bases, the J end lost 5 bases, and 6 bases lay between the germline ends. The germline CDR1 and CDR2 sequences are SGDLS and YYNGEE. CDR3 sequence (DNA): TGTGCCAGCAGCGTAGAGGGATATCAGCCCCAGCATTTT. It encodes CASSVEGYQPQHF.

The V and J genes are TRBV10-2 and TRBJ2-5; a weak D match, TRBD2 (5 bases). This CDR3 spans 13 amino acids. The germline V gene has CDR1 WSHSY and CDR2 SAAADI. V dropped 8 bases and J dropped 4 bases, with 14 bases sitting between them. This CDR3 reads CASSGLAGETQYF. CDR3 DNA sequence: TGCGCCAGCTCAGGTCTAGCAGGAGAGACCCAGTACTTC.

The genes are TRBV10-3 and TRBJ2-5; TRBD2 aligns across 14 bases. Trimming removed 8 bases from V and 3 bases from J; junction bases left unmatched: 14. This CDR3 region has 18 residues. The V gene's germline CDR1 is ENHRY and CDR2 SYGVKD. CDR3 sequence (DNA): TGTGCCATCTCCCAGACTAGCGGGGGGGTCATTGGGGAAGAGACCCAGTACTTC. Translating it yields CAISQTSGGVIGEETQYF.

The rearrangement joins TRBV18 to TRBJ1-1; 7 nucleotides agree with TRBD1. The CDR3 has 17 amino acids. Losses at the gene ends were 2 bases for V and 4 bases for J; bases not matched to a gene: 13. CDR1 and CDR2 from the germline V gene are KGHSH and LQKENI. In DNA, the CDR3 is TGTGCCAGCTCACCATTTCCAGGGGGTACAGAGGGCACTGAAGCTTTCTTT. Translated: CASSPFPGGTEGTEAFF.

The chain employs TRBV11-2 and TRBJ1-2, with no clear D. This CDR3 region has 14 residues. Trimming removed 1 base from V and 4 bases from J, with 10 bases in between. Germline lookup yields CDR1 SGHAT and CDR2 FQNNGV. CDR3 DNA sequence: TGTGCCAGCAGCTTAGGGTCATCAATCTATGGCTACACCTTC. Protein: CASSLGSSIYGYTF.

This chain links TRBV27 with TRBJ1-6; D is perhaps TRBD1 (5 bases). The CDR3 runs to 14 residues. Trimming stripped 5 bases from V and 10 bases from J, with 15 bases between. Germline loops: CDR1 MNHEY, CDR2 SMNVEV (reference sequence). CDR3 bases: TGTGCCAGCAGTCCCCAGGGAGGAGGGTCACCCCTCCACTTT. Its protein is CASSPQGGGSPLHF.

The CDR3 reads CASSLVVRGRFGEAFF. The CDR3 DNA sequence: TGCGCCAGCAGCTTGGTTGTCAGGGGGAGATTTGGTGAAGCTTTCTTT. The rearrangement links TRBV5-1 to TRBJ1-1, with 7 bases matching TRBD1. V shed 0 bases, J shed 7 bases, and the junction held 12 bases outside the gene matches. There are 16 residues in the CDR3. The V gene's germline CDR1 is SGHRS and CDR2 YFSETQ.

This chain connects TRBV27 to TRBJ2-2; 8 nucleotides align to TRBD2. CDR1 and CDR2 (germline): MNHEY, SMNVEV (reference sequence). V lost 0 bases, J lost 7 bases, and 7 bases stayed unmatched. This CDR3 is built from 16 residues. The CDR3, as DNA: TGTGCCAGCAGTTTATCGTGGACTAGCTCGAGCGGGGAGCTGTTTTTT. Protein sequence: CASSLSWTSSSGELFF.

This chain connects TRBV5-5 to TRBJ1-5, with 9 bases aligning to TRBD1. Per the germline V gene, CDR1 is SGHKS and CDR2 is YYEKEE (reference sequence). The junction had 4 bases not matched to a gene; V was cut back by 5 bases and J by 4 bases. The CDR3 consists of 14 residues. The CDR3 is CASSFDRGNQPQHF. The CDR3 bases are TGTGCCAGCAGTTTCGACAGGGGGAATCAGCCCCAGCATTTT.